This T cell receptor beta chain comes out of a study of control samples from healthy donors and cancer patients. The protocol was immunoSEQ multiplex PCR, while the TCRdb copy is restricted to in-frame clones and leaves out a portion. The repertoire has approximately 170,000 clones, around 91% of them found once; the top ten carry 1.3% to 1.5%. V was pared by 1 base and J by 1 base, with 4 bases between. Germline values: CDR1 SGHTA, CDR2 FQGTGA. This CDR3 is 13 amino acids long. What was sequenced was blood. The chain is built from TRBV7-3 and TRBJ1-1; the D is unclear. This receptor was obtained from a woman aged 45 to 65 in good health. The CDR3 spells CASSLRGNTEAFF. In DNA form, the CDR3 reads TGTGCCAGCAGCTTAAGGGGGAACACTGAAGCTTTCTTT.